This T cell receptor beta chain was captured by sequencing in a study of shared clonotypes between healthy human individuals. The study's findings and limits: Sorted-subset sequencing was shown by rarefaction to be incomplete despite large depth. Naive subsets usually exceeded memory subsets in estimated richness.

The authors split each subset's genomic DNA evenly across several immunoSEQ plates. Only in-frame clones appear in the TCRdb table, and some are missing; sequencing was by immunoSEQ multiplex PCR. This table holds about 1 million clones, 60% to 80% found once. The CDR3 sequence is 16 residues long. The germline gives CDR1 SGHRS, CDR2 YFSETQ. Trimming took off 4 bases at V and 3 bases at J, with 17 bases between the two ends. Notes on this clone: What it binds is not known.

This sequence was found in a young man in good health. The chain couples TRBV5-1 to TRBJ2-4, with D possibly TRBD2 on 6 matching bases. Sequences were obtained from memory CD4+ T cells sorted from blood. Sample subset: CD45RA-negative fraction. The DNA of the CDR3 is TGCGCCAGCAGCCCCGGTGTTGGGGGGATCAAAAACATTCAGTACTTC. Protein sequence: CASSPGVGGIKNIQYF.